One sample yielded the 26 T cell receptor beta chains listed below, sequenced in a study of cytomegalovirus exposure and HLA in healthy donors. The table came from immunoSEQ multiplex PCR; TCRdb's copy has only in-frame clones and leaves some out. The sample has 130,000 to 150,000 clones; roughly 87% are singletons. Sequencing used PBMCs. All receptors derive from a man younger than 35 in good health and CMV-seropositive.

This chain uses TRBV28 with TRBJ2-2; D uncertain. Deletions cut 3 bases from V and 1 base from J, with 9 bases between. CDR1 is MDHEN and CDR2 is SYDVKM in the germline V gene. This CDR3 has 15 amino acids. Written as DNA, the CDR3 is TGTGCCAGCAGTTTTCTTAGTCAGAACACCGGGGAGCTGTTTTTT. As protein: CASSFLSQNTGELFF.

This clone came up once. The chain links TRBV10-1 to TRBJ2-7; 14 nucleotides align to TRBD2. Germline-derived CDR1 and CDR2 are WNHNN and SYGVQD (reference sequence). The junction had 5 bases not matched to a gene; V was cut back by 8 bases and J by 5 bases. This CDR3 is built from 14 residues. CDR3 amino acids: CASSGLAGANEQYF. For the CDR3, the DNA is TGCGCCAGCTCGGGACTAGCGGGAGCAAACGAGCAGTACTTC.

This chain joins TRBV18 and TRBJ1-4; unclear D gene. Germline lookup yields CDR1 KGHSH and CDR2 LQKENI. The length of the CDR3 is 15 residues. V was cut by 3 bases and J by 0 bases, with 8 bases left in between. CDR3 sequence: CASSPRDATNEKLFF. The CDR3 DNA is TGTGCCAGCTCACCCCGAGATGCAACTAATGAAAAACTGTTTTTT.

The chain couples TRBV29-1 to TRBJ2-2, with TRBD1 identical over 9 bases. The J segment lost 4 bases and the V segment lost 6 bases, leaving 9 bases of the junction unmatched. Germline V gene data show CDR1 as SQVTM and CDR2 as ANQGSEA. The CDR3 covers 15 residues. CDR3 in DNA: TGCAGCGTAGGACAGGGGAATGGGGGCACCGGGGAGCTGTTTTTT. Translating it yields CSVGQGNGGTGELFF.

The chain couples TRBV11-2 to TRBJ2-5, with 11 bases identical to TRBD2. This CDR3 is 14 amino acids long. V gave up 5 bases and J gave up 5 bases; unmatched junction bases: 4. The germline V gene encodes CDR1 SGHAT and CDR2 FQNNGV. CDR3 nucleotide sequence: TGTGCCAGCAGCCTAGCGGGGGGCAGTGAGACCCAGTACTTC. Its translation is CASSLAGGSETQYF. The variable domain in full, completed from reference TRBV11-2 and TRBJ2-5, reads EAGVAQSPRYKIIEKRQSVAFWCNPISGHATLYWYQQILGQGPKLLIQFQNNGVVDDSQLPKDRFSAERLKGVDSTLKIQPAKLEDSAVYLCASSLAGGSETQYFGPGTRLLVL.

The chain has TRBV6-4 and TRBJ1-1; D unclear. Germline loops: CDR1 MRHNA, CDR2 SNTAGT. This CDR3 contains 14 residues. V was pared by 6 bases and J by 4 bases, with 15 bases between. DNA of the CDR3: TGTGCCAGCAGACCCTCCTCCGAGGGCACTGAAGCTTTCTTT. Translating it yields CASRPSSEGTEAFF.

The chain carries TRBV5-4 and TRBJ2-7, with 11 bases that match TRBD2. With 1 base clipped from V and 2 bases from J, the junction kept 2 bases outside the gene matches. Germline CDR1 reads SGHNT; CDR2 reads YYREEE (reference sequence). The CDR3 has 15 residues. The CDR3 bases are TGTGCCAGCAGCTTGTTGACTAGCGGGGCCTACGAGCAGTACTTC. It yields the protein CASSLLTSGAYEQYF.

The chain has TRBV18 and TRBJ1-2; 9 positions match TRBD1. Germline assignment: CDR1 KGHSH and CDR2 LQKENI. This CDR3 is 15 amino acids long. V lost 0 bases and J lost 7; bases outside the gene matches: 6. DNA for the CDR3: TGTGCCAGCTCACCACCGTTGGGACAGGGTGGTGGCTACACCTTC. Its protein product is CASSPPLGQGGGYTF.

The V gene is TRBV9, the J gene TRBJ2-2, with 7 bases identical to TRBD1. Trimming cost V 4 bases and J 2 bases; bases outside gene matches: 5. The CDR3 is 15 amino acids. Germline V CDR1 and CDR2: SGDLS, YYNGEE. CDR3: CASSLGQDNTGELFF. CDR3 bases: TGTGCCAGCAGCTTAGGACAGGATAACACCGGGGAGCTGTTTTTT. The complete variable domain, with remaining parts taken from reference TRBV9 and TRBJ2-2, reads DSGVTQTPKHLITATGQRVTLRCSPRSGDLSVYWYQQSLDQGLQFLIQYYNGEERAKGNILERFSAQQFPDLHSELNLSSLELGDSALYFCASSLGQDNTGELFFGEGSRLTVL.

This clone was picked up a small number of times. The chain is built from TRBV28 and TRBJ1-4, with D uncertain. V was cut by 5 bases and J by 3 bases, with 10 bases left in between. The germline CDR1 and CDR2 sequences are MDHEN and SYDVKM. The CDR3 consists of 14 residues. CDR3 bases: TGTGCCAGCAGTGTGCGGTCGGCTAATGAAAAACTGTTTTTT. Encoded protein: CASSVRSANEKLFF.

V is TRBV6-5 and J is TRBJ2-4; a possible D gene is TRBD2 (6 bases). V lost 5 bases and J 14 bases, leaving 13 bases between the germline ends. The length of the CDR3 is 11 residues. Germline-derived CDR1 and CDR2 are MNHEY and SVGAGI. DNA for the CDR3: TGTGCCAGCAGTACGGGACTGGCTGAGTACTTC. It yields the protein CASSTGLAEYF.

V usage is TRBV25-1 and J usage is TRBJ2-2; 8 bases match TRBD2. The CDR3 contains 16 residues. The germline gives CDR1 MGHDK, CDR2 SYGVNS. With 3 bases clipped from V and 1 base from J, the junction kept 4 bases outside the gene matches. CDR3 nucleotides: TGTGCCAGCAGTGATCCGGGACTAGAGAACACCGGGGAGCTGTTTTTT. It yields the protein CASSDPGLENTGELFF. The full variable domain, rest sourced from reference TRBV25-1 and TRBJ2-2, is EADIYQTPRYLVIGTGKKITLECSQTMGHDKMYWYQQDPGMELHLIHYSYGVNSTEKGDLSSESTVSRIRTEHFPLTLESARPSHTSQYLCASSDPGLENTGELFFGEGSRLTVL.

This clone was picked up one time. This chain connects TRBV7-2 to TRBJ2-4; TRBD2 agrees at 14 bases. The CDR3 has 16 amino acids. The ends lost 5 bases at V and 9 bases at J; junction bases unmatched: 9. CDR1 SGHTA and CDR2 FQGNSA come from the germline V gene. CDR3 sequence: CASSPGTSGGWGIQYF. The CDR3, as DNA: TGTGCCAGCAGCCCTGGGACTAGCGGGGGCTGGGGCATTCAGTACTTC. The whole variable domain, remainder taken from reference TRBV7-2 and TRBJ2-4, is GAGVSQSPSNKVTEKGKDVELRCDPISGHTALYWYRQSLGQGLEFLIYFQGNSAPDKSGLPSDRFSAERTGGSVSTLTIQRTQQEDSAVYLCASSPGTSGGWGIQYFGAGTRLSVL.

This sequence joins TRBV10-3 and TRBJ2-5, with D possibly TRBD2 on 6 matching bases. Germline lookup yields CDR1 ENHRY and CDR2 SYGVKD. V was shortened by 6 bases and J by 5 bases, with 13 bases between the two germline ends. The CDR3 consists of 13 residues. CDR3 nucleotide sequence: TGTGCCATCAGGGGAACTAGCAGGGAGACCCAGTACTTC. Residues: CAIRGTSRETQYF.

This chain links TRBV11-2 with TRBJ2-7, with 8 bases aligning to TRBD1. The CDR3 spans 13 residues. CDR1 and CDR2 (germline): SGHAT, FQNNGV. Unmatched junction bases numbered 3, after V lost 4 bases and J lost 4 bases. The CDR3, as DNA: TGTGCCAGCAGCTCCGACAGGGGTTACGAGCAGTACTTC. Its protein is CASSSDRGYEQYF.

The chain combines TRBV4-1 with TRBJ2-1; 11 bases line up with TRBD2. The V segment lost 7 bases and the J segment 9 bases; nucleotides outside the gene matches: 11. This CDR3 comprises 15 residues. From germline, CDR1 is MGHRA and CDR2 YSYEKL. The CDR3 DNA follows: TGCGCCAGCAAGGGAACTAGCGGGAGAAGGGGTGAGCAGTTCTTC. Translated: CASKGTSGRRGEQFF.

In nucleotides, the CDR3 is TGTGCCTGGGGGACAGGGATGAACACTGAAGCTTTCTTT. Encoded protein: CAWGTGMNTEAFF. The chain carries TRBV30 and TRBJ1-1; 9 bases are shared with TRBD1. The CDR3 covers 13 residues. Trimming cost V 5 bases and J 0 bases; bases outside gene matches: 1. Germline V gives CDR1 GTSNPN, CDR2 SVGIG (reference sequence).

The V and J genes are TRBV25-1 and TRBJ2-1; D is perhaps TRBD2 (6 bases). Trimming took 6 bases from V and 8 from J, leaving 14 bases between them. The germline V gene encodes CDR1 MGHDK and CDR2 SYGVNS. There are 13 residues in the CDR3. The chain's CDR3 is CASRTGVTYEQFF. The DNA for the CDR3 is TGTGCCAGCAGGACGGGAGTAACCTATGAGCAGTTCTTC.

The chain has TRBV29-1 and TRBJ2-5; TRBD1 matches at 7 bases. Germline lookup yields CDR1 SQVTM and CDR2 ANQGSEA. The CDR3 has 12 residues. The V and J ends lost 5 bases and 4 bases, in that order; junction bases with no gene match: 4. The CDR3 nucleotides read TGCAGCGTTCTACAGGGGCGAGAGACCCAGTACTTC. Protein product: CSVLQGRETQYF.

This rearrangement joins TRBV5-4 to TRBJ1-1; D is unresolved. Germline V gene lookup returns CDR1 SGHNT and CDR2 YYREEE (reference sequence). The CDR3 consists of 14 residues. Trimming removed 4 bases at V and 3 bases at J, with 13 bases between. CDR3 loop: CASSPPGEYTEAFF. CDR3 DNA: TGTGCCAGCAGCCCCCCTGGGGAGTACACTGAAGCTTTCTTT.

The V call is TRBV15, the J call TRBJ1-2; TRBD1 is a possible D gene (5 bases). Germline V gives CDR1 LNHNV, CDR2 YYDKDF (reference sequence). The V and J ends lost 3 bases and 3 bases respectively, with 14 bases between them. The CDR3 consists of 15 residues. The CDR3 loop is CATSRAEGIYYGYTF. The CDR3 nucleotides read TGTGCCACCAGCAGGGCGGAGGGGATCTACTATGGCTACACCTTC. The full variable domain, with the rest looked up from reference TRBV15 and TRBJ1-2, is DAMVIQNPRYQVTQFGKPVTLSCSQTLNHNVMYWYQQKSSQAPKLLFHYYDKDFNNEADTPDNFQSRRPNTSFCFLDIRSPGLGDTAMYLCATSRAEGIYYGYTFGSGTRLTVV.

The gene calls are TRBV1 and TRBJ2-5; TRBD2 reflects the table's D call only, with no check against the DNA. TRBV1 is flagged as a pseudogene. The CDR3 consists of 17 residues. The CDR3 loop is CTSSQVPLTSGTSTQYF. The CDR3 nucleotides read TGCACCAGCAGCCAAGTTCCCCTGACTAGCGGGACCTCAACCCAGTACTTC.

The rearrangement uses TRBV11-2 and TRBJ1-1; D perhaps matches TRBD1 (5 bases). Germline V gives CDR1 SGHAT, CDR2 FQNNGV. This CDR3 spans 13 amino acids. V lost 5 bases and J 1 base, leaving 8 bases between the germline ends. This CDR3 reads CASSPGQNTEAFF. The CDR3 DNA sequence: TGTGCCAGCAGCCCCGGACAGAACACTGAAGCTTTCTTT.

The chain employs TRBV7-9 and TRBJ1-2, with D possibly matching TRBD1 (6 bases). Trimming shortened V by 3 bases and J by 2 bases, and 16 bases separated the two germline ends. CDR1 and CDR2 from the germline V gene are SEHNR and FQNEAQ (reference sequence). The CDR3 consists of 16 residues. CDR3 sequence reads: CASSFAGGAVNYGYTF. Written as DNA, the CDR3 is TGTGCCAGCAGCTTTGCTGGGGGGGCGGTCAACTATGGCTACACCTTC.

The chain joins TRBV5-8 to TRBJ1-1; 7 bases are a match to TRBD1. V shed 7 bases, J shed 0 bases, and the junction held 3 bases outside the gene matches. The germline gives CDR1 SGHTS, CDR2 YDEGEE. The CDR3 contains 13 residues. As DNA, the CDR3 is TGTGCCAGCCGGGACAGACTGAACACTGAAGCTTTCTTT. Translated: CASRDRLNTEAFF.

The chain recombines TRBV2 with TRBJ2-2; D is perhaps TRBD1 (6 bases). V was clipped by 2 bases and J by 8 bases, with 12 bases between them. The CDR3 is made up of 14 amino acids. Germline loops: CDR1 SNHLY, CDR2 FYNNEI. DNA for the CDR3: TGTGCCAGCAGTGAACAGGGGTGGGGAGGGGAGCTGTTTTTT. This gives the protein CASSEQGWGGELFF. Looking up the rest from reference TRBV2 and TRBJ2-2 gives the full variable domain: EPEVTQTPSHQVTQMGQEVILRCVPISNHLYFYWYRQILGQKVEFLVSFYNNEISEKSEIFDDQFSVERPDGSNFTLKIRSTKLEDSAMYFCASSEQGWGGELFFGEGSRLTVL.